This T cell receptor beta chain was captured in a study of T cell changes during pregnancy in multiple sclerosis. CDR1 and CDR2 (germline): SGHAT, FQNNGV. Trimming removed 3 bases from V and 4 bases from J; junction bases left unmatched: 3. The CDR3 runs 15 residues. Profiled with immunoSEQ multiplex PCR; TCRdb holds only in-frame clones, not every one. The top ten hold under 2% of the sample, which has approximately 66,000 clones, 85% to 95% seen once. The material was peripheral blood, obtained in the third trimester of pregnancy. The chain links TRBV11-2 to TRBJ2-1; 10 bases fit TRBD2. This TCR was sampled from a female donor in good health, enrolled as a control in a pregnancy study. The CDR3 protein is CASSLGTSAYNEQFF. The CDR3 coding sequence is TGTGCCAGCAGCTTGGGGACTAGCGCTTACAATGAGCAGTTCTTC.